The T cell receptor (beta chain) described here comes from a study of blood T cell repertoires in COVID-19. The wider study: The United States, Italy and Spain supplied acute and convalescent COVID-19 samples. The cDNA or gDNA used as material had been derived from T cells, B-cell-depleted T cells, or PBMCs.

Source study methods: From reference gene primer amplification, estimates of nucleated cell counts were derived. Sequencing used immunoSEQ multiplex PCR; TCRdb keeps in-frame clones, though not all of them. V and J calls and clone size come straight from that table; D and trimming were deduced from the DNA. The sample lists about 330,000 clones; more than 70% were seen once. This clone was detected once. The sequenced sample consisted of peripheral blood. This receptor was identified in a woman aged 45-59 years with acute or convalescent COVID-19.

Written as DNA, the CDR3 is TGCAGTGCTTCCTTATCCGGGACAGGGTACTTC. Translated, it gives CSASLSGTGYF. The chain has TRBV20-1 and TRBJ2-4, with 8 bases that match TRBD1. CDR3 size: 11 residues. J lost 15 bases, V lost 5 bases, and 9 bases had no gene match. CDR1 DFQATT and CDR2 SNEGSKA come from the germline V gene (reference sequence).